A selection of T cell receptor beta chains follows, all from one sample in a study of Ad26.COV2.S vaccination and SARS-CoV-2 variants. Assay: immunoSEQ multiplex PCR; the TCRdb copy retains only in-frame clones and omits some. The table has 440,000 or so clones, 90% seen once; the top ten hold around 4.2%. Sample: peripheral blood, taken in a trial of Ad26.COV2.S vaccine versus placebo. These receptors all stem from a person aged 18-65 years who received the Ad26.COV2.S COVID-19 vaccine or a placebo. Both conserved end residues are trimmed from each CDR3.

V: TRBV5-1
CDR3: ASSLAGPSSVDSPLH

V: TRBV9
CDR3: ASSVGVRGGLHPNQPQH

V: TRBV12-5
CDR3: ASGLVLVTSRGDTGELF

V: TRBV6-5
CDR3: ASRVGGAMIYEQY

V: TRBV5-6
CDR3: ASSPGTSGSYEQF

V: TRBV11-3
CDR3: ASSLGPGGEETQY

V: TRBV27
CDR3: ASSSWDRPYGYT

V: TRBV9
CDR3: ASSPYDNEKLF

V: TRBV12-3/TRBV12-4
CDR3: ASSLGGSYEQY

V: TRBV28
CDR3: ASSSPRGRDSVDTQY

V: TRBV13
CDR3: ASSSTSGHEQY

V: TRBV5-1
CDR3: ASSLKRGWGTQY

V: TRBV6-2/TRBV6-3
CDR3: ASSYSKGTEAF

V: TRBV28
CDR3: ASSGSGGTDTQY

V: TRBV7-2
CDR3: ASSFPPGRNTGELF

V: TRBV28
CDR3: ASSRVHEQY

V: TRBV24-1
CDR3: ATSDLGTSGSTDTQY

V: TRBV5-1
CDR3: ASSLALPGEETQY

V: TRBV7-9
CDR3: ASSPGGQGGYGYT

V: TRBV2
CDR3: ASSVRGLVGDTQY

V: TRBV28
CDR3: ASIEDVAPQPQH

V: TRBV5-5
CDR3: ASSLVSSEKLF

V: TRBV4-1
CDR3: ASSQVGLREETQY

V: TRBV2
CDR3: ASSEESGANVLT

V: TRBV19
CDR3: ASSMAGAADTQY

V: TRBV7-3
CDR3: ASSLFGVQGETQY

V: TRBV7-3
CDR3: ASSLGSSYNEQF

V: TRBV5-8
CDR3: ASTWDRNQPQH